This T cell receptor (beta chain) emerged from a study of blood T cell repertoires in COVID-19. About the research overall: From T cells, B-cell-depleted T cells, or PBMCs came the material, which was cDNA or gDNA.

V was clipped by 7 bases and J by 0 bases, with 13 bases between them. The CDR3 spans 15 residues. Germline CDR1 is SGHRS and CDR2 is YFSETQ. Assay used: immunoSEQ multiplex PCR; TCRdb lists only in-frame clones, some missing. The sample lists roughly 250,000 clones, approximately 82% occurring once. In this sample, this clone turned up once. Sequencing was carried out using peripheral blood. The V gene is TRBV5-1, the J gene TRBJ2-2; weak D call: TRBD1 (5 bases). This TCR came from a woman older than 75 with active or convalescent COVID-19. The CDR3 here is CASRETATNTGELFF. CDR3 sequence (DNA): TGCGCCAGCCGTGAGACAGCTACGAACACCGGGGAGCTGTTTTTT.